Each of the 18 T cell receptor beta chains below was sequenced from the same sample in a study of control samples from healthy donors and cancer patients. Method: immunoSEQ multiplex PCR; TCRdb's copy keeps in-frame clones and lacks some. The sample yields 150,000 or so clones, over 90% seen once. Input material: PBMCs. Receptor source: a man between 60 and 75 years old with colorectal cancer.

This clone came up a few times. The chain joins TRBV28 to TRBJ1-6, with 7 bases fitting TRBD1. CDR3 length: 15 residues. The germline CDR1 and CDR2 sequences are MDHEN and SYDVKM. With V trimmed by 6 bases and J by 9 bases, 11 bases remained unmatched. As DNA, the CDR3 is TGTGCCAGCAGCGTCCTTGGGACAGCTTCTTCACCCCTCCACTTT. Residues: CASSVLGTASSPLHF. Based on the CDR3 plus reference TRBV28 and TRBJ1-6, the full variable domain is DVKVTQSSRYLVKRTGEKVFLECVQDMDHENMFWYRQDPGLGLRLIYFSYDVKMKEKGDIPEGYSVSREKKERFSLILESASTNQTSMYLCASSVLGTASSPLHFGNGTRLTVT.

As DNA, the CDR3 is TGTGCCAGCAGCTCAGGGACTAGCGGGGCCCAGTACTTC. As protein: CASSSGTSGAQYF. V is TRBV11-3 and J is TRBJ2-5, with 13 bases fitting TRBD2. CDR1 is SGHNT, CDR2 YENEEA, per germline. This CDR3 spans 13 amino acids. V lost 4 bases and J lost 9; bases outside the gene matches: 2.

The chain combines TRBV29-1 with TRBJ2-1, with unresolved D. The CDR3 runs 14 residues. Germline V gene lookup returns CDR1 SQVTM and CDR2 ANQGSEA. V lost 1 base to trimming and J lost 3 bases, with 10 bases between them. The chain's CDR3 is CSVEVRPIYNEQFF. Written as DNA, the CDR3 is TGCAGCGTTGAAGTCAGGCCTATCTACAATGAGCAGTTCTTC.

The chain uses TRBV19 and TRBJ2-3; maybe TRBD1 (5 bases). This CDR3 comprises 15 residues. Trimming took 7 bases from V and 10 from J, leaving 24 bases between them. CDR1 and CDR2 from the germline V gene are LNHDA and SQIVND (reference sequence). The DNA for the CDR3 is TGTGCCAGTATGGCTAGTGAGTCCTATACAGGAGCGCAGTATTTT. Its protein product is CASMASESYTGAQYF.

This chain links TRBV10-1 with TRBJ1-1; 8 positions agree with TRBD1. The CDR3 totals 13 residues. The V gene's germline CDR1 is WNHNN and CDR2 SYGVQD (reference sequence). The V gene end was trimmed by 6 bases and the J gene end by 4 bases; junction bases not matched to a gene: 4. CDR3 nucleotides: TGCGCCAGCAGCGGACAGGGCGGCACTGAAGCTTTCTTT. It encodes CASSGQGGTEAFF.

This chain joins TRBV5-1 and TRBJ1-2; 7 bases line up with TRBD1. The germline V gene encodes CDR1 SGHRS and CDR2 YFSETQ. The CDR3 runs to 14 residues. Germline trimming cut 4 bases from V and 4 bases from J; bases unmatched to any gene: 7. The CDR3, as DNA: TGCGCCAGCAGCCTACAACAGGGGTTCTATGGCTACACCTTC. This encodes CASSLQQGFYGYTF.

The chain recombines TRBV29-1 with TRBJ1-1; D ambiguous. This CDR3 has 13 residues. V lost 4 bases and J lost 0, with 9 bases in between. Germline values: CDR1 SQVTM, CDR2 ANQGSEA. The CDR3, as DNA: TGCAGCGTTGCCGGACGGATGAACACTGAAGCTTTCTTT. Amino acids: CSVAGRMNTEAFF.

The chain links TRBV18 to TRBJ2-5; 10 nucleotides align to TRBD1. Germline CDR1 KGHSH, CDR2 LQKENI. V lost 2 bases, J lost 3 bases, and 6 bases stayed unmatched. This CDR3 contains 16 residues. The CDR3 sequence is CASSPRAGQGEETQYF. CDR3 DNA: TGTGCCAGCTCACCAAGGGCAGGACAGGGGGAAGAGACCCAGTACTTC.

The chain has TRBV27 and TRBJ2-7; weak D call: TRBD2 (6 bases). Germline-derived CDR1 and CDR2 are MNHEY and SMNVEV (reference sequence). V lost 10 bases and J 2 bases, leaving 9 bases between the germline ends. This CDR3 comprises 11 residues. The CDR3 DNA is TGTGCCACTGGGGAGGCCTACGAGCAGTACTTC. Amino acids: CATGEAYEQYF.

This sequence joins TRBV9 and TRBJ1-2; D is perhaps TRBD1 (5 bases). The germline CDR1 and CDR2 sequences are SGDLS and YYNGEE. With 0 bases removed from V and 3 bases from J, the gap between germline ends came to 9 bases. CDR3 length: 14 amino acids. CDR3 loop: CASSVGGDHYGYTF. In DNA, the CDR3 is TGTGCCAGCAGCGTAGGAGGGGATCACTATGGCTACACCTTC.

The J gene is TRBJ2-7, the V gene TRBV4-3, with 9 bases fitting TRBD1. This CDR3 region has 14 residues. Germline trimming cut 5 bases from V and 3 bases from J; bases unmatched to any gene: 5. CDR1 is LGHNA and CDR2 is YSLEER in the germline V gene. The CDR3, as DNA: TGCGCCAGCAGCGCACAGGGGGCAATCTACGAGCAGTACTTC. Encoded protein: CASSAQGAIYEQYF.

CDR3 sequence: CATKGGASGNTIYF. The CDR3 region has the DNA TGTGCCACCAAGGGCGGTGCCTCTGGAAACACCATATATTTT. The chain recombines TRBV6-6 with TRBJ1-3; D unclear. The V end lost 10 bases, the J end lost 0 bases, and 13 bases lay between the germline ends. Per germline, CDR1 MNHNY and CDR2 SVGAGI (reference sequence). The CDR3 contains 14 residues.

The chain uses TRBV7-9 and TRBJ2-1; the D gene is possibly TRBD2 (5 bases). Germline CDR1 reads SEHNR; CDR2 reads FQNEAQ (reference sequence). V lost 5 bases to trimming and J lost 0 bases, with 11 bases between them. The CDR3 covers 15 residues. CDR3 residues: CASSPAGSSYNEQFF. CDR3 coding DNA: TGTGCCAGCAGCCCAGCTGGGAGCTCCTACAATGAGCAGTTCTTC.

The chain joins TRBV19 to TRBJ1-1; 7 nucleotides align to TRBD1. This CDR3 spans 17 amino acids. Germline CDR1 LNHDA, CDR2 SQIVND (reference sequence). The J segment lost 4 bases and the V segment lost 3 bases, leaving 14 bases of the junction unmatched. The CDR3 DNA reads as TGTGCCAGTAGTATTGACAGGGATAGGGGGAGTGGCACTGAAGCTTTCTTT. Its translation is CASSIDRDRGSGTEAFF.

The V and J genes are TRBV9 and TRBJ2-7, with 8 bases lining up with TRBD2. Per the germline V gene, CDR1 is SGDLS and CDR2 is YYNGEE. This CDR3 comprises 17 residues. V trimming: 4 bases; J trimming: 0 bases; junction bases outside the gene matches: 12. This CDR3 is CASSKTGSGGNSYEQYF. Here the CDR3 DNA reads TGTGCCAGCAGCAAAACGGGGAGCGGGGGAAACTCCTACGAGCAGTACTTC.

This sequence joins TRBV13 and TRBJ1-1, with no clear D. This CDR3 contains 16 residues. V was trimmed by 5 bases and J by 0 bases, leaving 16 bases between them. From germline, CDR1 is PRHDT and CDR2 FYEKMQ (reference sequence). The CDR3 region is CASSPTDGFLNTEAFF. The CDR3 bases are TGTGCCAGCAGCCCAACGGACGGATTTTTGAACACTGAAGCTTTCTTT.

The chain has TRBV6-2 or TRBV6-3 and TRBJ2-7, with 9 nucleotides matching TRBD1. CDR3 length: 16 amino acids. Germline assignment: CDR1 MNHEY and CDR2 SVGEGT. Trimming removed 5 bases from V and 0 bases from J; junction bases left unmatched: 8. The CDR3 DNA reads as TGTGCCAGCAGTCATCCGGGACAGGGTTACTCCTACGAGCAGTACTTC. Translating it yields CASSHPGQGYSYEQYF.

The chain has TRBV10-2 and TRBJ2-7, with 8 bases fitting TRBD1. Per germline, CDR1 WSHSY and CDR2 SAAADI. This CDR3 contains 14 residues. J lost 4 bases, V lost 8 bases, and 10 bases had no gene match. Here the CDR3 reads CASRQGRSAYEQYF. The CDR3 DNA reads as TGCGCCAGCCGACAGGGGAGGAGTGCGTACGAGCAGTACTTC.